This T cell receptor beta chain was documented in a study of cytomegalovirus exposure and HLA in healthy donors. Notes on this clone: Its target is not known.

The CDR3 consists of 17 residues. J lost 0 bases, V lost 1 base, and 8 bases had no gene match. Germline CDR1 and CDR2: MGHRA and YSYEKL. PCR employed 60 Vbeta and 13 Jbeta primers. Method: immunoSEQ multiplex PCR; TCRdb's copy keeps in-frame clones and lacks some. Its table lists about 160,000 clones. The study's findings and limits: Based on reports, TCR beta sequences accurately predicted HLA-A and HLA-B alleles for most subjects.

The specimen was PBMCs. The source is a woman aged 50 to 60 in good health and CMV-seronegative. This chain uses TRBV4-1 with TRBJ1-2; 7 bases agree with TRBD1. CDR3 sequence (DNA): TGCGCCAGCAGCCAAGGTCGCTGGGGACAGACTAACTATGGCTACACCTTC. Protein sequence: CASSQGRWGQTNYGYTF.